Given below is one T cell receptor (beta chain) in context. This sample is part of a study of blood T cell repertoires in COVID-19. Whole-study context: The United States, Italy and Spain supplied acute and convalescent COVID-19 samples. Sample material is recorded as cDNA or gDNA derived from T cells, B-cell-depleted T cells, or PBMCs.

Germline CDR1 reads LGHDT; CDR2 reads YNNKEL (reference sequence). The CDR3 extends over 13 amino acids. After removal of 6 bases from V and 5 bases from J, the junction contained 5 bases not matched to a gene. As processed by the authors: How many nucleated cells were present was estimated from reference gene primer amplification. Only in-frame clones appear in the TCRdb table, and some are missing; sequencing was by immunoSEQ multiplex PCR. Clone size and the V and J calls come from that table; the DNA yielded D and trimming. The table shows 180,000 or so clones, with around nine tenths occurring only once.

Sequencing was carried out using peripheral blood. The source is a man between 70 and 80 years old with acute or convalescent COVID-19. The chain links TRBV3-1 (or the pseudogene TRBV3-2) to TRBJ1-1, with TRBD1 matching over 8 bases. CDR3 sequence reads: CASSHRGWTEAFF. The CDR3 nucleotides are TGTGCCAGCAGTCACAGGGGGTGGACTGAAGCTTTCTTT.